This T cell receptor beta chain was profiled in a study of blood T cell repertoires in COVID-19. Background on the study: The samples span acute and convalescent COVID-19 from the United States, Italy and Spain. PBMCs, B-cell-depleted T cells, or T cells provided the cDNA or gDNA that made up the material.

CDR3 size: 13 residues. In germline, CDR1 is SGHTA, CDR2 FQGNSA. With 3 bases clipped from V and 8 bases from J, the junction kept 6 bases outside the gene matches. Sequencing was performed with immunoSEQ multiplex PCR; in TCRdb, only in-frame clones are kept and a portion is missing. The table shows about 180,000 clones, with approximately 80% occurring only once. Across 24 US areas, participants ranged in age from roughly 18 to 95 years. Two negative PCRs, clearance, or symptom resolution had been documented for recovered Cohort 3 donors. This receptor was taken from a woman aged 45 to 65 who had recovered from COVID-19. The J gene is TRBJ1-2, the V gene TRBV7-2, with 7 bases identical to TRBD1. What was sequenced was PBMCs or T cells enriched from blood (not recorded which). Here the CDR3 reads CASSFDRVKGYTF. CDR3 DNA: TGTGCCAGCAGCTTTGACAGGGTAAAGGGCTACACCTTC.